This T cell receptor beta chain emerged from a study of T-cell reconstitution after alpha-beta-depleted transplantation in children. Study results and limitations: Surviving recipient T cells and thymic progenitors accounted for the high day-60 TCRbeta diversity observed in some patients. It was newly produced T cells that mostly accounted for T-cell counts and diversity one year after transplant.

Per germline, CDR1 SNHLY and CDR2 FYNNEI. The CDR3 has 14 amino acids. The germline V and J ends were trimmed by 11 bases and 3 bases, with 19 bases remaining between them. Preparation of the TCRbeta library involved a method that used unique molecular identifiers. TCRdb analysed the PCR reads with MiXCR anew, one entry per CDR3 protein. This table has about 110,000 distinct CDR3 sequences, 5.5% to 7% appearing once. This clonotype was seen a handful of times. The antigen is unknown. The receptor was derived from a male patient aged 2-15 years who had a stem cell transplant for acute lymphoblastic leukemia, so the T cells may come from the graft donor. The material was PBMCs, mostly from graft donor cells, obtained 360 days after TCRalphabeta/CD19-depleted stem cell transplant. The chain couples TRBV2 to TRBJ2-5, with D possibly matching TRBD1 (5 bases). CDR3 in DNA: TGTGCCTACTCGTCAGGGATTAGGGAAGAGACCCAGTACTTC. Translated, it gives CAYSSGIREETQYF.